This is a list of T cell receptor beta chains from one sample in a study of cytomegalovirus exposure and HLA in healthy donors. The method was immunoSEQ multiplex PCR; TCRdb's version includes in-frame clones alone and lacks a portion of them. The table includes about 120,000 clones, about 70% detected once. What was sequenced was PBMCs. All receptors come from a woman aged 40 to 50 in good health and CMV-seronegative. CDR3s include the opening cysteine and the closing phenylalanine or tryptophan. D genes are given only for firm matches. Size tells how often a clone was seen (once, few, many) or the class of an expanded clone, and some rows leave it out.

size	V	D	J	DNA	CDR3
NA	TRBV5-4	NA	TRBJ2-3	TGTGCCAGCAGCTCCCGGGGGACCCCACCCTTTTACACAGATACGCAGTATTTT	CASSSRGTPPFYTDTQYF
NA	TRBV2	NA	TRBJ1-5	TGTGCCACCAGGGAGAGAGGCAATCAGCCCCAGCATTTT	CATRERGNQPQHF
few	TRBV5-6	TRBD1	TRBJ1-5	TGTGCCAGCAGCAACCGGGACAGTAATCAGCCCCAGCATTTT	CASSNRDSNQPQHF
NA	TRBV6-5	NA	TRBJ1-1	TGTGCCAGCAGTTACGGCGTCAGGGAGAACACTGAAGCTTTCTTT	CASSYGVRENTEAFF
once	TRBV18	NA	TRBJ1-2	TGTGCCAGCTCACCTTCGCCAGAGGCACGTTATGGCTACACCTTC	CASSPSPEARYGYTF
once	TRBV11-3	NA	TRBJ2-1	TGTGCCAGCAGCTTACAGGGGAGCTCCTACAATGAGCAGTTCTTC	CASSLQGSSYNEQFF
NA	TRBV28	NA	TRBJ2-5	TGTGCCAGCAGATCTGGAGAAGAGACCCAGTACTTC	CASRSGEETQYF
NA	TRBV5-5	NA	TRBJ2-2	TGTGCCACACGGGACTCACCGAACACCGGGGAGCTGTTTTTT	CATRDSPNTGELFF
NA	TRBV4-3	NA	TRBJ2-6	TGCGCCAGCAGCCAAGATTTTTTACAGGGCCCACCTGGGGCCAACGTCCTGACTTTC	CASSQDFLQGPPGANVLTF
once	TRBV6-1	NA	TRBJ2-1	TGTGCCAGCAGTGAGCCGGACAAACCGCAGTTCTTC	CASSEPDKPQFF
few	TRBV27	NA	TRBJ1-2	TGTGCCAGCAGTTCCATGAGGGGGTTGGGTTATGGCTACACCTTC	CASSSMRGLGYGYTF
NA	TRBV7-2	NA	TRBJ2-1	TGTGCCAGCAGTCCGGACTCCTTCTCGAATGAGCAGTTCTTC	CASSPDSFSNEQFF
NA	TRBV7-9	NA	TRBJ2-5	TGTGCCAGCAGCTTAAGGGGCTTCGGGGAGACCCAGTACTTC	CASSLRGFGETQYF
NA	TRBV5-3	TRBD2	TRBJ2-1	TGTGCCAGAAGCCGACTAGCGGGAAGGGTGGGGTACAATGAGCAGTTCTTC	CARSRLAGRVGYNEQFF
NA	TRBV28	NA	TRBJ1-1	TGTGCCAGCATCCCCTCCCCGGGGGGCGCGGGGAACACTGAAGCTTTCTTT	CASIPSPGGAGNTEAFF
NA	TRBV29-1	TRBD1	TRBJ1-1	TGCAGCGTGGGGGACAGGGCCATGAACACTGAAGCTTTCTTT	CSVGDRAMNTEAFF